This TCR beta chain was profiled in a study of control samples from healthy donors and cancer patients. The CDR3 sequence is 15 residues long. Trimming removed 4 bases at V and 2 bases at J, with 12 bases between. Germline loops: CDR1 MDHEN, CDR2 SYDVKM. Generated by immunoSEQ multiplex PCR, the TCRdb table keeps only in-frame clones and is missing some. The data hold roughly 88,000 clones, with approximately 91% observed a single time. The sample was blood. The V gene is TRBV28, the J gene TRBJ2-1; D is unclear. The origin of this receptor is a woman under 40 in good health. Here the CDR3 DNA reads TGTGCCAGCAGTTCCCAGCCAGGACCCTACAATGAGCAGTTCTTC. Translating it yields CASSSQPGPYNEQFF.